Listed below are T cell receptor beta chains from one sample, sequenced in a study of OX40 agonist ivuxolimab in advanced cancers. TCRdb's table, derived via immunoSEQ multiplex PCR, lists solely in-frame clones and lacks some. The repertoire consists of over 70,000 clones, with about 87% occurring once and the leading ten covering around 1.5%. This specimen consisted of CD4+ or CD8+ T cells sorted from blood, obtained in a trial of the OX40 agonist ivuxolimab. These receptors all stem from an adult with an advanced solid tumor such as melanoma, head and neck, liver or kidney cancer. Each CDR3 is given with its conserved first and last residue. A D gene is named only where the DNA matches it firmly. Where a row states a size, it is once, few, many or the class of an expanded clone; other rows omit it.

TRBV29-1	once	TRBJ2-1	TRBD2	CSVAPSGRYNEQFF	TGCAGCGTTGCCCCTAGCGGGAGATACAATGAGCAGTTCTTC
TRBV15	NA	TRBJ1-6	NA	CATSRDLPPGLHF	TGTGCCACCAGCAGAGATCTCCCACCTGGCCTCCACTTT
TRBV5-4	NA	TRBJ2-1	TRBD1	CATQGAAGNEQFF	TGTGCCACCCAGGGGGCTGCGGGGAATGAGCAGTTCTTC
TRBV11-2	medium-sized	TRBJ1-1	TRBD1	CASRTGAGTEAFF	TGTGCCAGTAGAACAGGGGCGGGCACTGAAGCTTTCTTT
TRBV11-2	NA	TRBJ2-1	TRBD2	CASSLEGTSGRFYNEQFF	TGTGCCAGCAGCTTAGAGGGGACTAGCGGTAGGTTCTACAATGAGCAGTTCTTC
TRBV5-6	NA	TRBJ1-2	TRBD1	CASSLARIGTGVETYGYTF	TGTGCCAGCAGCTTAGCCCGAATCGGGACAGGGGTGGAGACCTATGGCTACACCTTC
TRBV7-2	NA	TRBJ1-6	TRBD1	CASSPRDRGSYNSPLHF	TGTGCCAGCAGCCCGAGGGACAGGGGCTCCTATAATTCACCCCTCCACTTT
TRBV15	NA	TRBJ2-5	NA	CATSRDWGRETQYF	TGTGCCACCAGCAGAGATTGGGGTCGGGAGACCCAGTACTTC
TRBV7-8	NA	TRBJ2-1	NA	CASSLSQGLVYNEQFF	TGTGCCAGCAGCTTATCACAGGGTCTAGTCTACAATGAGCAGTTCTTC
TRBV11-2	NA	TRBJ1-1	NA	CASSPSRQGQVNTEAFF	TGTGCCAGCAGCCCAAGTCGGCAGGGGCAGGTGAACACTGAAGCTTTCTTT
TRBV18	once	TRBJ1-1	NA	CASSPRQGRDSGTEAFF	TGTGCCAGCTCACCCCGCCAGGGGAGGGATAGTGGAACTGAAGCTTTCTTT
TRBV5-1	NA	TRBJ2-3	TRBD1	CASSLDGQGTDTQYF	TGCGCCAGCAGCTTGGATGGACAGGGGACAGATACGCAGTATTTT
TRBV11-2	NA	TRBJ2-3	TRBD2	CASSLGASGGDTQYF	TGTGCCAGCAGCTTAGGGGCTAGCGGGGGGGATACGCAGTATTTT
TRBV27	NA	TRBJ2-3	NA	CASSFAGTAFTDTQYF	TGTGCCAGCAGTTTCGCGGGGACCGCATTCACAGATACGCAGTATTTT
TRBV19	NA	TRBJ1-2	TRBD1	CASNRGRGYTF	TGTGCCAGCAACAGGGGCAGGGGCTACACCTTC
TRBV4-2	NA	TRBJ2-2	NA	CASSQGDGGPAGELFF	TGTGCCAGCAGCCAGGGGGATGGGGGGCCGGCCGGGGAGCTGTTTTTT
TRBV27	NA	TRBJ1-1	NA	CATNMGPSEGMNTEAFF	TGTGCCACCAATATGGGGCCAAGCGAAGGGATGAACACTGAAGCTTTCTTT
TRBV23-1	few	TRBJ2-2	TRBD2	CASSQAGLAGVILRTGELFF	TGCGCCAGCAGTCAAGCCGGACTAGCGGGAGTGATCCTCCGCACCGGGGAGCTGTTTTTT
TRBV27	NA	TRBJ2-7	NA	CASSSLQGVYEQYF	TGTGCCAGCAGTTCGTTGCAGGGAGTCTACGAGCAGTACTTC
TRBV6-5	NA	TRBJ2-5	NA	CASSYSTGKETQYF	TGTGCCAGCAGTTACTCAACAGGGAAAGAGACCCAGTACTTC
TRBV6-1	NA	TRBJ2-5	TRBD1	CASRGLTGYQETQYF	TGTGCCAGCAGGGGCCTGACAGGGTACCAAGAGACCCAGTACTTC
TRBV7-2	NA	TRBJ2-3	NA	CASSLAPAEAAQYF	TGTGCCAGCAGCTTAGCCCCAGCGGAGGCGGCGCAGTATTTT
TRBV6-5	NA	TRBJ1-3	NA	CASRDSTGSGNTIYF	TGTGCCAGCAGAGACTCCACAGGGTCGGGAAACACCATATATTTT